This TCR beta chain was retrieved from a study of patients and donors after allogeneic stem cell transplantation. TCRdb itself ran the RT-PCR reads through MiXCR, one entry per CDR3 protein. The sample has about 100,000 distinct CDR3 sequences, approximately 40% seen once; the top ten hold 25% to 35%. The CDR3 has 14 residues. With 3 bases clipped from V and 7 bases from J, the junction kept 4 bases outside the gene matches. Germline V gene data show CDR1 as SGHTA and CDR2 as FQGNSA. This clonotype has just one count. The specimen was blood, either unsorted or a sorted T cell fraction (not recorded which). This chain connects TRBV7-2 to TRBJ2-2, with 8 bases lining up with TRBD2. The clonotype comes from a human donor who was either an allogeneic HSCT recipient or a stem cell or donor lymphocyte infusion donor (not recorded which). It is not recorded whose cells these are; they may come from a transplant donor. CDR3 sequence (DNA): TGTGCCAGCAGCTTGACTAGCGACGGCGGGGAGCTGTTTTTT. Translation: CASSLTSDGGELFF.